One and the same sample provided the 26 T cell receptor beta chains below, sequenced in a study of blood T cells in healthy people across ages. Combining a sample-barcoded 5' primer with a J-beta primer mix, a second PCR ran for about 7 to 11 cycles. TCRdb itself ran the 5' RACE reads through MiXCR, one entry per CDR3 protein. The sample lists 760,000 or so distinct CDR3 sequences; 20% to 25% were seen once. The sample was also reused in another study, on T cells of mothers and their children.

Sequenced: blood. These receptors were collected from a boy younger than 18 in good health.

This clonotype came up a few times. The chain links TRBV6-1 to TRBJ2-1; no clear D. The CDR3 loop spans 13 amino acids. Germline values: CDR1 MNHNS, CDR2 SASEGT. V lost 0 bases, J lost 10 bases, and 10 bases lay in between. The CDR3 DNA follows: TGTGCCAGCAGTGAAGCTCGAGGACGAGAGCAGTTCTTC. The encoded protein is CASSEARGREQFF.

This clonotype has a handful of counts. V is TRBV20-1 and J is TRBJ2-3; D may be TRBD2 (5 bases). V lost 6 bases to trimming and J lost 3 bases, with 16 bases between them. Germline V gene sequence: CDR1 DFQATT, CDR2 SNEGSKA (reference sequence). The CDR3 extends over 14 amino acids. CDR3 in amino acids: CSAPEGVRTDTQYF. CDR3 coding DNA: TGCAGTGCGCCTGAGGGCGTGAGGACAGATACGCAGTATTTT.

V usage is TRBV29-1 and J usage is TRBJ2-5; 8 bases fit TRBD2. Germline V gene lookup returns CDR1 SQVTM and CDR2 ANQGSEA. The V gene end was trimmed by 0 bases and the J gene end by 4 bases; junction bases not matched to a gene: 10. The CDR3 consists of 16 residues. The CDR3 reads CSVEDGSGGPSETQYF. DNA for the CDR3: TGCAGCGTTGAAGATGGTTCGGGAGGGCCCTCAGAGACCCAGTACTTC. The variable domain in full, with the rest retrieved from reference TRBV29-1 and TRBJ2-5, is SAVISQKPSRDICQRGTSLTIQCQVDSQVTMMFWYRQQPGQSLTLIATANQGSEATYESGFVIDKFPISRPNLTFSTLTVSNMSPEDSSIYLCSVEDGSGGPSETQYFGPGTRLLVL.

This clonotype was observed a few times. The J gene is TRBJ1-6, the V gene TRBV9; 7 bases fit TRBD1. The CDR3 has 15 residues. CDR1 is SGDLS, CDR2 YYNGEE, per germline. Trimming at V came to 3 bases and at J to 9 bases, leaving 9 bases not matched to a gene. The CDR3 DNA follows: TGTGCCAGCAGCGCCGACAGGGAACAAGGTTCACCCCTCCACTTT. It specifies CASSADREQGSPLHF.

The chain links TRBV20-1 to TRBJ2-3; 10 positions agree with TRBD2. CDR1 DFQATT and CDR2 SNEGSKA come from the germline V gene (reference sequence). This CDR3 region has 15 residues. With V trimmed by 5 bases and J by 4 bases, 9 bases remained unmatched. CDR3 coding DNA: TGCAGTGCTGGCGTAGCGGGGGGTTTGGCAGATACGCAGTATTTT. It yields the protein CSAGVAGGLADTQYF.

The V gene is TRBV7-9, the J gene TRBJ2-7; D uncertain. The V gene's germline CDR1 is SEHNR and CDR2 FQNEAQ (reference sequence). This CDR3 spans 13 amino acids. Trimming pared 6 bases from V and 2 bases from J, leaving 11 bases between. The CDR3 spells CASSQKTPYEQYF. The CDR3 DNA reads as TGTGCCAGCAGTCAAAAGACCCCCTACGAGCAGTACTTC.

The sample holds a few counts of this clonotype. The rearrangement links TRBV6-5 to TRBJ2-1; D possibly corresponds to TRBD2 (6 bases). V was clipped by 0 bases and J by 5 bases, with 8 bases between them. The CDR3 consists of 14 residues. Looked up from germline, CDR1 is MNHEY and CDR2 is SVGAGI. The CDR3 here is CASSYSKRDNEQFF. The CDR3 nucleotides read TGTGCCAGCAGTTACTCGAAGCGGGACAATGAGCAGTTCTTC.

This clonotype came up a few times. The J gene is TRBJ2-7, the V gene TRBV21-1; the table gives TRBD1 as D, unverified against the DNA. TRBV21-1 has pseudogene status. The CDR3 is made up of 13 amino acids. CDR3: CASSGTRIYEQYF. The DNA of the CDR3 is TGTGCCAGCAGCGGGACACGAATCTACGAGCAGTACTTC.

This clonotype was recorded many times. V usage is TRBV29-1 and J usage is TRBJ2-1, with 13 bases matching TRBD2. V gave up 6 bases and J gave up 0 bases; unmatched junction bases: 8. Per germline, CDR1 SQVTM and CDR2 ANQGSEA. The length of the CDR3 is 17 residues. The CDR3 coding sequence is TGCAGCGTCGAGGGGACTAGCGGGATGAGCTCCTACAATGAGCAGTTCTTC. Protein: CSVEGTSGMSSYNEQFF.

This clonotype was observed a handful of times. The CDR3 loop is CASSLGQGIYGYTF. CDR3 nucleotide sequence: TGTGCCAGCAGCTTGGGACAGGGGATTTATGGCTACACCTTC. The chain is built from TRBV7-9 and TRBJ1-2; 10 bases map to TRBD1. The CDR3 is 14 amino acids. The V gene's germline CDR1 is SEHNR and CDR2 FQNEAQ (reference sequence). V shed 3 bases and J 5 bases; nucleotides not matched to a gene: 3.

The chain is built from TRBV21-1 and TRBJ2-6; the table's D call TRBD1 went unverified against the DNA. TRBV21-1 is tagged as a pseudogene. This CDR3 spans 19 amino acids. The CDR3 DNA is TGTGCCAGCAGCTCTAAAACCGGGACGGAATACTCTGGGGCCAACGTCCTGACTTTC. The encoded protein is CASSSKTGTEYSGANVLTF.

This clonotype was counted a single time. The CDR3 reads CASSQETAYNEQFF. CDR3 coding DNA: TGTGCCAGCAGCCAAGAGACCGCGTACAATGAGCAGTTCTTC. The genes are TRBV4-2 and TRBJ2-1, with unresolved D. The V gene lost 0 bases and the J gene lost 4 bases, with 7 bases spanning the gap. Germline V gene sequence: CDR1 LGHNA, CDR2 YNFKEQ. The CDR3 sequence is 14 residues long.

This clonotype has a handful of counts. The gene calls are TRBV6-5 and TRBJ2-5; D might be TRBD1 (5 bases). Germline V gene data show CDR1 as MNHEY and CDR2 as SVGAGI. V was shortened by 2 bases and J by 5 bases, with 12 bases between the two germline ends. This CDR3 region has 14 residues. CDR3 in amino acids: CASSYGAAKETQYF. The CDR3 DNA reads TGTGCCAGCAGTTACGGGGCAGCCAAGGAGACCCAGTACTTC.

This chain connects TRBV12-3 or TRBV12-4 to TRBJ2-5; 10 bases map to TRBD2. The better agreement between TRBJ2-1 and the DNA end casts doubt on the J call. CDR3 size: 14 residues. In nucleotides, the CDR3 is TGTGCCAGCACCTTAGCGGGAGGATCAAGGGAGCAGTTCTTC. This codes for CASTLAGGSREQFF.

This chain uses TRBV18 with TRBJ1-2; TRBD1 aligns across 9 bases. Germline CDR1 is KGHSH and CDR2 is LQKENI. CDR3 length equals 18 residues. J was trimmed by 6 bases and V by 3 bases; bases with no gene match: 17. The CDR3 region has the DNA TGTGCCAGCTCACCTCTGTTTACAGGGGGCGTCGTGTGGAATGGCTACACCTTC. Translating gives CASSPLFTGGVVWNGYTF.

This chain links TRBV7-2 with TRBJ2-1; 11 bases fit TRBD2. The trim removed 5 bases at V and 6 bases at J, leaving 15 bases unmatched. The germline V gene encodes CDR1 SGHTA and CDR2 FQGNSA. The CDR3 covers 18 residues. CDR3 in DNA: TGTGCCAGCAGCCCGCTAAATCCGGGACTAGCGGCCACCAATGAGCAGTTCTTC. Amino acids: CASSPLNPGLAATNEQFF.

This clonotype is a singleton in its sample. This chain uses TRBV6-5 with TRBJ2-5; D ambiguous. Germline CDR1 is MNHEY and CDR2 is SVGAGI. The V gene lost 6 bases and the J gene lost 3 bases, with 14 bases spanning the gap. This CDR3 is built from 14 residues. The CDR3: CASSLIVTEETQYF. CDR3 bases: TGTGCCAGCAGCCTCATCGTAACAGAAGAGACCCAGTACTTC.

The gene calls are TRBV11-1 and TRBJ2-3, with D maybe TRBD1 (6 bases). The J call may be in error: the DNA end matches TRBJ1-5 better. The CDR3 runs 16 residues. Germline assignment: CDR1 SGHAT and CDR2 FQDESV (reference sequence). CDR3 nucleotide sequence: TGTGCCAGCAGCGAACGACTAGCGGGGGCCGCGGATACGCAGCATTTT. Translated: CASSERLAGAADTQHF.

The CDR3 nucleotides are TGTGCCAGCAGATTGACAGGGAACACTGAAGCTTTCTTT. Its translation: CASRLTGNTEAFF. The chain employs TRBV28 and TRBJ1-1; D is possibly TRBD1 (6 bases). CDR3 size: 13 residues. V was clipped by 6 bases and J by 1 base, with 9 bases between them. The V gene's germline CDR1 is MDHEN and CDR2 SYDVKM.

Ten or more counts support this clonotype. The chain uses TRBV4-1 and TRBJ2-5; unclear D gene. Germline CDR1 MGHRA, CDR2 YSYEKL. The CDR3 consists of 15 residues. The V end was cut by 2 bases, the J end by 2 bases, with 12 bases between. CDR3 protein: CASSQLGSIQETQYF. CDR3 DNA: TGCGCCAGCAGCCAATTGGGGTCCATACAAGAGACCCAGTACTTC.

The chain joins TRBV2 to TRBJ1-1, with D unclear. Germline CDR1 is SNHLY and CDR2 is FYNNEI. Trimming cost V 8 bases and J 1 base, with 11 bases left between them. The CDR3 runs 13 residues. The CDR3 nucleotides are TGTGCCAGCCTCCGGGATAGGAACACTGAAGCTTTCTTT. It is translated as CASLRDRNTEAFF. The entire variable domain, with the rest obtained from reference TRBV2 and TRBJ1-1, is as follows: EPEVTQTPSHQVTQMGQEVILRCVPISNHLYFYWYRQILGQKVEFLVSFYNNEISEKSEIFDDQFSVERPDGSNFTLKIRSTKLEDSAMYFCASLRDRNTEAFFGQGTRLTVV.

V gene TRBV2 combines with J gene TRBJ2-3; D unclear. Germline V gene sequence: CDR1 SNHLY, CDR2 FYNNEI. Deletions cut 0 bases from V and 5 bases from J, with 6 bases between. This CDR3 comprises 13 residues. CDR3 in DNA: TGTGCCAGCAGTGAAGCGGCGGAAGATACGCAGTATTTT. Residues: CASSEAAEDTQYF.

The J gene is TRBJ2-3, the V gene TRBV7-9; 8 bases match TRBD1. This CDR3 region has 13 residues. CDR1 SEHNR and CDR2 FQNEAQ come from the germline V gene (reference sequence). V gave up 4 bases and J gave up 8 bases; unmatched junction bases: 5. The CDR3 region is CASSSTTGGTQYF. The CDR3 region has the DNA TGTGCCAGCAGCTCAACCACAGGGGGTACGCAGTATTTT.

This clonotype was seen only a few times. The CDR3 protein is CASRPTGIGNQPQHF. CDR3 coding DNA: TGTGCCAGCAGACCTACAGGTATAGGCAATCAGCCCCAGCATTTT. The chain has TRBV6-1 and TRBJ1-5; weak D call: TRBD1 (5 bases). The CDR3 runs 15 residues. Trimming stripped 6 bases from V and 2 bases from J, with 14 bases between. Germline CDR1 reads MNHNS; CDR2 reads SASEGT.

The chain links TRBV29-1 to TRBJ2-5, with TRBD2 identical over 12 bases. The closer fit of TRBJ2-7 to the DNA end suggests the J call may be wrong. CDR1 SQVTM and CDR2 ANQGSEA come from the germline V gene. The CDR3 is 14 amino acids. In DNA form, the CDR3 reads TGCAGCGTTGAACCTAGCGGGAGGGTAAACGAGCAGTACTTC. Translated, it gives CSVEPSGRVNEQYF.

The chain combines TRBV25-1 with TRBJ2-3, with D tentatively TRBD2 (6 bases). Germline CDR1 MGHDK, CDR2 SYGVNS. Trimming left V 3 bases short and J 0 bases short, with 13 bases between. The CDR3 has 16 residues. The CDR3 spells CASSDEGGFSTDTQYF. The CDR3 DNA follows: TGTGCCAGCAGTGATGAAGGAGGGTTCAGCACAGATACGCAGTATTTT.